The 16 T cell receptor beta chains below were found in one sample sequenced in a study of T-cell memory formation after mild COVID-19. TCRdb itself ran the 5' RACE reads through MiXCR, one entry per CDR3 protein. The sample yields 470,000 or so distinct CDR3 sequences, around a quarter seen once. What was sequenced was PBMCs or a T cell subset sorted from them (not recorded which). The receptors come from an adult woman who had mild COVID-19 (a few samples of this study predate the infection). Cell type and time point are not known.

This clonotype has a handful of counts. The V call is TRBV27, the J call TRBJ2-2; 8 bases agree with TRBD2. The CDR3 spans 16 residues. The V and J ends lost 6 bases and 0 bases, in that order; junction bases with no gene match: 6. Germline CDR1 is MNHEY and CDR2 is SMNVEV (reference sequence). CDR3 nucleotides: TGTGCCAGCAGCCGGTTAGCGGGAACGAACACCGGGGAGCTGTTTTTT. It is translated as CASSRLAGTNTGELFF.

The gene calls are TRBV9 and TRBJ2-3; no clear D. Germline V gene data show CDR1 as SGDLS and CDR2 as YYNGEE. The CDR3 sequence is 15 residues long. Trimming removed 6 bases at V and 6 bases at J, with 20 bases between. CDR3 protein: CASNPSGKAVDTQYF. In nucleotides, the CDR3 is TGTGCCAGCAACCCTTCGGGCAAAGCAGTCGATACGCAGTATTTT. The full variable domain, its missing parts supplied by reference TRBV9 and TRBJ2-3, is DSGVTQTPKHLITATGQRVTLRCSPRSGDLSVYWYQQSLDQGLQFLIQYYNGEERAKGNILERFSAQQFPDLHSELNLSSLELGDSALYFCASNPSGKAVDTQYFGPGTRLTVL.

In its sample, this clonotype was seen a few times. J is TRBJ1-2 and V is TRBV5-1; tentatively, D is TRBD1 (6 bases). Trimming removed 4 bases at V and 4 bases at J, with 17 bases between. The V gene's germline CDR1 is SGHRS and CDR2 YFSETQ. CDR3 length: 15 residues. DNA of the CDR3: TGCGCCAGCAGCCCAGGTCGGACAGCTGCCTATGGCTACACCTTC. Translation gives CASSPGRTAAYGYTF.

This clonotype was seen only a few times. CDR3 amino acids: CASSHGRTSGGYEQYF. CDR3 nucleotide sequence: TGTGCCAGCTCACATGGGAGGACCTCGGGCGGCTACGAGCAGTACTTC. V usage is TRBV18 and J usage is TRBJ2-7, with TRBD2 as a possible D gene (6 bases). V shed 4 bases and J shed 3 bases, with 19 bases lying between them. The CDR3 contains 16 residues. The germline gives CDR1 KGHSH, CDR2 LQKENI.

This clonotype has only a few counts. The chain uses TRBV5-1 and TRBJ1-1; 8 nucleotides match TRBD1. V lost 5 bases to trimming and J lost 1 base; unmatched junction nucleotides: 7. Germline V gene sequence: CDR1 SGHRS, CDR2 YFSETQ. This CDR3 has 15 residues. The CDR3 bases are TGCGCCAGCAGTAGGACAGGGCCCCAGAACACTGAAGCTTTCTTT. Amino acid sequence: CASSRTGPQNTEAFF.

There are a few counts of this clonotype. The V call is TRBV6-5, the J call TRBJ1-6; perhaps TRBD1 as D (5 bases). Trimming left V 2 bases short and J 5 bases short, with 13 bases between. CDR1 and CDR2 from the germline V gene are MNHEY and SVGAGI. CDR3 length: 16 amino acids. CDR3 region: CASSYEVWGDNSPLHF. The CDR3 DNA reads as TGTGCCAGCAGTTACGAGGTGTGGGGCGATAATTCACCCCTCCACTTT.

The chain couples TRBV27 to TRBJ2-1; D may be TRBD2 (6 bases). The CDR3 is made up of 16 amino acids. The germline V gene encodes CDR1 MNHEY and CDR2 SMNVEV (reference sequence). Trimming left V 5 bases short and J 8 bases short, with 22 bases between. CDR3 in DNA: TGTGCCAGCAGTCCCTATAGCGGCCTCCAGGGATATGAGCAGTTCTTC. Amino acid sequence: CASSPYSGLQGYEQFF.

The genes are TRBV9 and TRBJ1-1, with D perhaps matching TRBD1 (6 bases). CDR1 and CDR2 from the germline V gene are SGDLS and YYNGEE. V shed 4 bases and J shed 6 bases, with 10 bases lying between them. The CDR3 runs 12 residues. The CDR3 sequence is CASSRGGAEAFF. The DNA for the CDR3 is TGTGCCAGCAGCCGAGGGGGGGCTGAAGCTTTCTTT.

This clonotype was recorded a few times. The chain recombines TRBV24-1 with TRBJ2-5; D might be TRBD2 (6 bases). V lost 4 bases and J 7 bases, leaving 15 bases between the germline ends. The CDR3 loop spans 14 amino acids. Germline-derived CDR1 and CDR2 are KGHDR and SFDVKD. The DNA for the CDR3 is TGTGCCACCAGTGACCCCGTCCCCGGGGGGACCCAGTACTTC. Protein sequence: CATSDPVPGGTQYF.

This clonotype occurred a few times. The CDR3 sequence is CSVERWGAIGETQYF. CDR3 bases: TGCAGCGTTGAGAGGTGGGGGGCTATAGGGGAGACCCAGTACTTC. The J gene is TRBJ2-5, the V gene TRBV29-1, with D perhaps being TRBD1 or TRBD2 (6 bases each). Germline assignment: CDR1 SQVTM and CDR2 ANQGSEA. The CDR3 covers 15 residues. V lost 3 bases to trimming and J lost 5 bases, with 19 bases between them.

This clonotype was counted between two and nine times. The chain combines TRBV6-1 with TRBJ2-1; 8 bases match TRBD2. CDR1 MNHNS and CDR2 SASEGT come from the germline V gene. The ends lost 0 bases at V and 0 bases at J; junction bases unmatched: 7. The CDR3 contains 18 residues. The CDR3 here is CASSEASDGRASYNEQFF. CDR3 DNA sequence: TGTGCCAGCAGTGAAGCCAGTGACGGGAGGGCCTCCTACAATGAGCAGTTCTTC.

The genes are TRBV27 and TRBJ1-4; TRBD1 aligns across 8 bases. This CDR3 is built from 15 residues. The trim removed 2 bases at V and 7 bases at J, leaving 6 bases unmatched. Germline V lookup: CDR1 MNHEY, CDR2 SMNVEV (reference sequence). In nucleotides, the CDR3 is TGTGCCAGCAGTTTAGCCAGGGGGCAGGGTGAAAAACTGTTTTTT. This sequence encodes CASSLARGQGEKLFF.

V gene TRBV12-3 or TRBV12-4 combines with J gene TRBJ2-7, with D hard to call. The CDR3 extends over 12 amino acids. Deletions cut 3 bases from V and 6 bases from J, with 9 bases between. The CDR3 loop is CASSFPFGEQYF. The CDR3 bases are TGTGCCAGCAGTTTCCCTTTTGGCGAGCAGTACTTC.

This clonotype was seen a handful of times. V gene TRBV6-5 combines with J gene TRBJ1-1; the D gene is possibly TRBD1 (6 bases). Germline loops: CDR1 MNHEY, CDR2 SVGAGI. There are 15 residues in the CDR3. V lost 0 bases, J lost 1 base, and 9 bases lay in between. As DNA, the CDR3 is TGTGCCAGCAGTTACTCCGGCAGGGGGAACACTGAAGCTTTCTTT. Translating gives CASSYSGRGNTEAFF.

The chain joins TRBV4-1 to TRBJ1-2; D remains unclear. Per germline, CDR1 MGHRA and CDR2 YSYEKL. The CDR3 is 15 residues long. V was trimmed by 1 base and J by 1 base, leaving 10 bases between them. For the CDR3, the DNA is TGCGCCAGCAGCCAAGTTGAGACGGATAACTATGGCTACACCTTC. It specifies CASSQVETDNYGYTF.

This clonotype has just a few counts. The V and J genes are TRBV19 and TRBJ2-7; 7 bases line up with TRBD2. V lost 3 bases and J lost 0; bases outside the gene matches: 5. This CDR3 contains 15 residues. The germline V gene has CDR1 LNHDA and CDR2 SQIVND (reference sequence). The chain's CDR3 is CASSIVAGHSYEQYF. DNA of the CDR3: TGTGCCAGTAGTATTGTAGCGGGCCACTCCTACGAGCAGTACTTC.